This TCR beta chain was sequenced in a study of T cell clonotyping in hematopoietic cell transplantation. Overall study context: Cytoreduction preceded collection of pretransplant recipient samples.

Regarding this clone: What it binds is unknown.

Time point in this sample: recipient sample about 28 days before transplant, after cytoreduction. Recipient blood drawn about 28 days pretransplant and days 30, 100, 180 after. The germline gives CDR1 LNHDA, CDR2 SQIVND (reference sequence). The length of the CDR3 is 14 residues. V dropped 4 bases and J dropped 0 bases, with 9 bases sitting between them. Generated by immunoSEQ multiplex PCR, the TCRdb table keeps only in-frame clones and is missing some. Counted here are approximately 50,000 clones, 85% to 90% occurring once; the ten biggest clones make up under 6.5%. Findings and caveats of the study: After transplant, recipient diversity fell while pathologically expanded clonotypes grew through day 180.

This sequence originates from a man aged 55 to 70 with biphenotypic leukemia. Some clones in this sample may be carry-over from other donors' samples. This chain uses TRBV19 with TRBJ1-1; D gene unclear. The starting material was peripheral blood mononuclear cells, obtained before stem cell transplant. Here the CDR3 reads CASSTGMMNTEAFF. CDR3 nucleotides: TGTGCCAGTAGTACGGGAATGATGAACACTGAAGCTTTCTTT.